This T cell receptor (beta chain) emerged from a study of shared clonotypes between healthy human individuals. Findings and caveats of the study: Sharing across a few donors was seen in approximately 5.2% of naive CD4 clonotypes.

The count of this clone is one. Its specificity is not known. Caucasian adults residing in Nashville, Tennessee made up all the donors. The method was immunoSEQ multiplex PCR; TCRdb's version includes in-frame clones alone and lacks a portion of them. The sample has a few million clones; around 92% are singletons. Material for sequencing was naive CD4+ T cells from PBMCs. Subset meaning: CD45RA+ positively selected. The TCR was taken from a man between 18 and 35 years old in good health. Some clones in this sample may be carry-over from other donors' samples.

Here the CDR3 reads CATSRSRSPGLAGVNEQFF. CDR3 coding DNA: TGTGCCACCAGCAGAAGTCGGTCACCGGGACTAGCGGGGGTTAATGAGCAGTTCTTC. The V and J genes are TRBV15 and TRBJ2-1; 14 bases fit TRBD2. The junction had 13 bases not matched to a gene; V was cut back by 2 bases and J by 7 bases. The length of the CDR3 is 19 residues. The germline gives CDR1 LNHNV, CDR2 YYDKDF (reference sequence).